This passage covers 9 T cell receptor beta chains from one sample sequenced in a study of T cell changes during pregnancy in multiple sclerosis. Assay: immunoSEQ multiplex PCR; the TCRdb copy retains only in-frame clones and omits some. The table shows 55,000 to 85,000 clones, with 80% to 95% occurring only once. The specimen was CD4+ T cells from peripheral blood mononuclear cells, collected after pregnancy. The receptor source for this set is a female donor with multiple sclerosis, enrolled in a pregnancy study.

The V gene is TRBV7-6, the J gene TRBJ2-7, with 10 bases identical to TRBD1. V lost 5 bases and J lost 3; bases outside the gene matches: 13. Looked up from germline, CDR1 is SGHVS and CDR2 is FNYEAQ. The CDR3 is 17 residues long. The CDR3 DNA reads TGTGCCAGCAGCCGGTCAACCGGGACAGGGGTGGTCTACGAGCAGTACTTC. Translated, it gives CASSRSTGTGVVYEQYF.

This rearrangement joins TRBV5-5 to TRBJ2-2; TRBD2 matches 7 bases. CDR1 SGHKS and CDR2 YYEKEE come from the germline V gene (reference sequence). The CDR3 has 15 residues. The V gene end was trimmed by 4 bases and the J gene end by 6 bases; junction bases not matched to a gene: 9. The CDR3 DNA reads as TGTGCCAGCAGCCGGGAGGATGCGTTGTCCGGGGAGCTGTTTTTT. Amino acids: CASSREDALSGELFF.

J is TRBJ2-1 and V is TRBV5-6, with 7 bases matching TRBD1. Losses at the gene ends were 3 bases for V and 9 bases for J; bases not matched to a gene: 9. Per germline, CDR1 SGHDT and CDR2 YYEEEE. This CDR3 has 14 amino acids. The CDR3 DNA reads as TGTGCCAGCAGCTCGACAGGGTTTGTTGGTGAGCAGTTCTTC. It encodes CASSSTGFVGEQFF.

This chain links TRBV19 with TRBJ2-5; 11 nucleotides match TRBD2. Trimming removed 5 bases from V and 3 bases from J; junction bases left unmatched: 14. The CDR3 has 18 amino acids. Germline CDR1 LNHDA, CDR2 SQIVND (reference sequence). CDR3 nucleotide sequence: TGTGCCAGTAGTGTGCCGAACCCACTAGCGGGGGAAGAAGAGACCCAGTACTTC. Its translation is CASSVPNPLAGEEETQYF.

Here the CDR3 reads CASKGDSSNYGYTF. CDR3 DNA sequence: TGTGCCAGCAAGGGGGACAGTTCTAACTATGGCTACACCTTC. The rearrangement uses TRBV6-1 and TRBJ1-2, with 7 bases matching TRBD1. The length of the CDR3 is 14 residues. Germline V gives CDR1 MNHNS, CDR2 SASEGT. The J segment lost 0 bases and the V segment lost 7 bases, leaving 5 bases of the junction unmatched.

V is TRBV5-4 and J is TRBJ2-7; 8 positions agree with TRBD1. The V gene end was trimmed by 5 bases and the J gene end by 5 bases; junction bases not matched to a gene: 9. The germline CDR1 and CDR2 sequences are SGHNT and YYREEE (reference sequence). This CDR3 has 14 amino acids. Here the CDR3 DNA reads TGTGCCAGCAGGCTTTTTGGACAGGGCCACGAGCAGTACTTC. It is translated as CASRLFGQGHEQYF.

This clone came up a few times. The chain links TRBV4-1 to TRBJ1-1, with a tentative D call TRBD1 (5 bases). Germline CDR1 reads MGHRA; CDR2 reads YSYEKL. Trimming removed 3 bases at V and 0 bases at J, with 14 bases between. This CDR3 has 16 residues. CDR3 protein: CASSHLGRRVNTEAFF. The CDR3 coding sequence is TGCGCCAGCAGCCACCTGGGGCGCAGGGTGAACACTGAAGCTTTCTTT.

The chain recombines TRBV29-1 with TRBJ1-6, with 10 bases lining up with TRBD1. This CDR3 region has 13 residues. Per germline, CDR1 SQVTM and CDR2 ANQGSEA. Trimming at V came to 5 bases and at J to 9 bases, leaving 4 bases not matched to a gene. In DNA, the CDR3 is TGCAGCGTTCGGACAGGGGGTTTTTCACCCCTCCACTTT. The encoded protein is CSVRTGGFSPLHF.

This clone came up once. The genes are TRBV29-1 and TRBJ2-1; TRBD2 aligns across 10 bases. CDR3 size: 15 residues. The V gene's germline CDR1 is SQVTM and CDR2 ANQGSEA. V shed 4 bases, J shed 0 bases, and the junction held 3 bases outside the gene matches. DNA for the CDR3: TGCAGCGTTGTTTCTAGCGGGAGCTCCTACAATGAGCAGTTCTTC. Its protein product is CSVVSSGSSYNEQFF.